This T cell receptor (beta chain) stems from a study of OX40 agonist ivuxolimab in advanced cancers. Turning to the overall study: Ivuxolimab was a fully human IgG2 agonistic monoclonal antibody targeting the costimulatory receptor OX40 (CD134). Intravenous ivuxolimab was administered to patients every 2 weeks at six dose levels: 0.01, 0.1, 0.3, 1.5, 3 and 10 mg/kg. Of the approximately 50 dose-escalation patients, hepatocellular carcinoma was present in roughly 19, melanoma in around 15, renal cell carcinoma in 9 and head and neck cancer in 9. The dose-escalation cohort was approximately 83% male with a mean age of roughly 60 years, ranging from roughly 23 to 90. Prior anti-PD-1, anti-PD-L1 or anti-CTLA-4 therapy was permitted, and checkpoint inhibitors had been received by roughly two fifths of dose-escalation patients. Partial responses occurred in three dose-escalation patients: two with cutaneous melanoma and one with hepatocellular carcinoma. Peripheral TCRbeta sequencing aimed to test whether ivuxolimab altered TCR sequence diversity and caused clonal T-cell expansion. The monotherapy dose-escalation portion (N = 52 patients) of the phase I ivuxolimab trial is reported in the paper. Broader findings and caveats from the paper: Antigen specificity was not determined for the clonally expanded peripheral T cells. Low levels of normalized T-cell clonal expansion were also seen in some nonresponding patients. After ivuxolimab, more expanded clones were found on average in CD8+ T cells than in CD4+ T cells. In partial responders in the 0.1-3.0 mg/kg groups, normalized peripheral clonal expansion was found to be among the lowest, especially among CD8+ T cells. At doses of 0.1 to 3.0 mg/kg, clonal expansion of both CD4+ and CD8+ T cells in blood was seen between baseline and week 6.

Concerning this clone itself: It lacks a known antigen. No qualities accompany the bases; no much larger clone lies one base away.

The trial excluded patients who had a history of autoimmune disease or were on systemic immunosuppression. Peripheral blood for TCR sequencing was drawn from every dose cohort at baseline, at cycle 4 day 1 and at cycle 7 day 1. Samples came from an open-label, multicenter, first-in-human phase I dose-escalation trial of ivuxolimab. The trial enrolled adults with locally advanced or metastatic head and neck squamous cell, hepatocellular, melanoma or renal cell carcinoma. Before TCR sequencing, CD4+ T cells and CD8+ T cells from peripheral blood were sorted into separate populations. To sequence the TCRbeta CDR3 region, genomic DNA was isolated from the sorted cells. The immunoSEQ Assay was used to sequence the TCRbeta CDR3 regions. TCRdb holds this immuneACCESS table with in-frame rearrangements only. Some clones are missing; in checked studies, unresolved V genes explain under half, and the rest has no known cause. This sample comprises 150,000 to 170,000 clones, approximately 94% of them detected only once. About 0.3% of the sample comes from the top ten.

The material sequenced was CD4+ or CD8+ T cells sorted from blood, taken in a trial of the OX40 agonist ivuxolimab. The TCR was taken from an adult with an advanced solid tumor such as melanoma, head and neck, liver or kidney cancer.

The CDR3 loop reads CAISPTGTVNTEAFF. The bases read TGTGCCATCAGCCCAACCGGGACAGTGAACACTGAAGCTTTCTTT. The sequence links TRBV10-3 to TRBJ1-1, and TRBD1 matches 7 of the central bases. CDR1 and CDR2 are read off the germline V gene as ENHRY and SYGVKD. From V the trimming removes 6 bases and from J it removes 0 bases, while the gene matches leave 7 bases of the junction unaccounted for. The CDR3 has 15 amino acids, counting the end cysteine and phenylalanine. The sequence is cut down to CDR3 DNA, 45 bases in frame from base 1.